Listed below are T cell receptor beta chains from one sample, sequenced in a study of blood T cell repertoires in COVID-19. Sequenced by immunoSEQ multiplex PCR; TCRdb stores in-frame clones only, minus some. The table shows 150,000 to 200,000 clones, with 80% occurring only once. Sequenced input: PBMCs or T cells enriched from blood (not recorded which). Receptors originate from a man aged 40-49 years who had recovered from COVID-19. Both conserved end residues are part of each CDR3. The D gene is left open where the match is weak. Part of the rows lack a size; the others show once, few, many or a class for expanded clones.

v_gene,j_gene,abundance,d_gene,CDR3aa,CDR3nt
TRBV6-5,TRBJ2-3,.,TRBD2,CASSYFGGGALAQYF,TGTGCCAGCAGTTACTTTGGGGGGGGAGCCCTTGCGCAGTATTTT
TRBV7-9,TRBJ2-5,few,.,CASSFYSGETQYF,TGTGCCAGCAGCTTCTACAGTGGAGAGACCCAGTACTTC
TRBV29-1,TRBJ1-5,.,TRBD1,CSVGGQGSNQPQHF,TGCAGCGTTGGAGGACAGGGGAGCAATCAGCCCCAGCATTTT
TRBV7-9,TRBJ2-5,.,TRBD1,CASSFGQGYQETQYF,TGTGCCAGCAGCTTTGGACAGGGCTACCAAGAGACCCAGTACTTC
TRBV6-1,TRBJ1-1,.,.,CASSEVGPPDFF,TGTGCCAGCAGTGAAGTGGGGCCGCCGGATTTCTTT
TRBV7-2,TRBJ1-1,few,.,CASSLSENTEAFF,TGTGCCAGCAGCTTAAGCGAGAACACTGAAGCTTTCTTT
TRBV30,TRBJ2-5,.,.,CAWSGLVGKRETQYF,TGTGCCTGGAGCGGGCTCGTCGGGAAGAGGGAGACCCAGTACTTC
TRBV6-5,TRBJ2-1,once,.,CASSSRGGPYNEQFF,TGTGCCAGCAGTTCCAGGGGAGGGCCGTACAATGAGCAGTTCTTC
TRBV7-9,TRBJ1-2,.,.,CASSYTPARGYTF,TGTGCCAGCAGCTATACACCAGCGAGGGGCTACACCTTC
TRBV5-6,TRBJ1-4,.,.,CASSLQGREKLFF,TGTGCCAGCAGCCTGCAGGGCCGGGAAAAACTGTTTTTT
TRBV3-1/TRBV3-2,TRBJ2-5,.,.,CASSQGPAGETQYF,TGTGCCAGCAGCCAAGGCCCTGCGGGGGAGACCCAGTACTTC
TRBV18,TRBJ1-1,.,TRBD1,CASSLGTGGLNTEAFF,TGTGCCAGCTCCCTCGGGACAGGAGGATTGAACACTGAAGCTTTCTTT
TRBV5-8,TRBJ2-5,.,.,CASSPALWSETQYF,TGTGCCAGCAGCCCCGCACTTTGGTCGGAGACCCAGTACTTC
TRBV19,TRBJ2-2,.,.,CASSITGRDPRRGTAGGLFF,TGTGCCAGTAGTATCACAGGGAGGGATCCACGTCGGGGAACAGCCGGGGGGCTGTTTTTT
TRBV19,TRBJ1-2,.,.,CASSARTTSNYGYTF,TGTGCCAGTAGTGCTCGGACTACATCTAACTATGGCTACACCTTC
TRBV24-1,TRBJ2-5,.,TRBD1,CATSGRTGGQETQYF,TGTGCCACCAGTGGCCGAACAGGGGGCCAAGAGACCCAGTACTTC
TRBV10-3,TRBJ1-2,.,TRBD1,CAITPDGTGRFDYGYTF,TGTGCCATCACCCCCGATGGGACAGGGAGGTTCGACTATGGCTACACCTTC
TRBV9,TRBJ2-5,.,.,CASSVAQTGGWETQYF,TGTGCCAGCAGCGTAGCTCAAACGGGGGGCTGGGAGACCCAGTACTTC
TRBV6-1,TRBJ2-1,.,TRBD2,CASSARTSGGDNNEQFF,TGTGCCAGCAGTGCCCGGACTAGCGGGGGGGATAACAATGAGCAGTTCTTC
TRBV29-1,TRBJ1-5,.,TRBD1,CSVEDRKGQPQHF,TGCAGCGTTGAGGACAGGAAGGGACAGCCCCAGCATTTT
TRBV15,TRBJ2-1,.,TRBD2,CATSERGSGLVVNEQFF,TGTGCCACCAGCGAGAGGGGCTCGGGACTAGTGGTCAATGAGCAGTTCTTC
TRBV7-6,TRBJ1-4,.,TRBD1,CASSPSTGGNTEKLFF,TGTGCCAGCAGCCCTTCGACAGGGGGCAACACTGAAAAACTGTTTTTT
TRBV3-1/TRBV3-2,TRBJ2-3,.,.,CASSVRLGTDTQYF,TGTGCCAGCAGCGTCCGACTAGGCACAGATACGCAGTATTTT
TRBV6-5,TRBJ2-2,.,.,CASSYRTNTGELFF,TGTGCCAGCAGTTACAGGACAAACACCGGGGAGCTGTTTTTT
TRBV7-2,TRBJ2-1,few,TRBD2,CASGIAGDNEQFF,TGTGCCAGCGGAATCGCGGGGGACAATGAGCAGTTCTTC
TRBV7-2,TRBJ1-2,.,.,CASSFRPAGKFYGYTF,TGTGCCAGCAGCTTTCGCCCAGCAGGGAAGTTTTATGGCTACACCTTC
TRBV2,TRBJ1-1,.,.,CASKIDGALNTEAFF,TGTGCCAGCAAGATTGATGGGGCCTTGAACACTGAAGCTTTCTTT
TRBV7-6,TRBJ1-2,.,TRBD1,CASSLGDRVNSDGYTF,TGTGCCAGCAGCTTAGGTGACAGGGTGAATTCGGATGGCTACACCTTC
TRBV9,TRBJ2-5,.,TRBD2,CASSVEGSTSGGAGETQYF,TGTGCCAGCAGCGTGGAAGGGTCAACTAGCGGGGGGGCCGGGGAGACCCAGTACTTC
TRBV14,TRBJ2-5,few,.,CASSQRAFGQQETQYF,TGTGCCAGCAGCCAAAGGGCTTTTGGACAGCAAGAGACCCAGTACTTC
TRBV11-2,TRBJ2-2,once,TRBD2,CASSIPLAGGSGELFF,TGTGCCAGCAGCATCCCTCTAGCGGGGGGCTCCGGGGAGCTGTTTTTT
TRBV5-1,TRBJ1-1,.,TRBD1,CASTSGGTGGMNTEAFF,TGCGCCAGCACCTCTGGTGGGACAGGGGGCATGAACACTGAAGCTTTCTTT